The 27 T cell receptor beta chains in this list originate from one sample, sequenced in a study of cytomegalovirus exposure and HLA in healthy donors. PCR involved 60 Vbeta and 13 Jbeta primers. Measured with immunoSEQ multiplex PCR; TCRdb has only the in-frame clones, and not every one. The sample shows approximately 70,000 clones, and more than 1.5% sits with its ten largest clones. The sample taken for sequencing was PBMCs. These TCRs come from a young woman in good health and CMV-seronegative.

This chain joins TRBV29-1 and TRBJ1-3; 9 nucleotides agree with TRBD1. V dropped 7 bases and J dropped 2; count of bases not matched to a gene: 3. The CDR3 loop spans 13 amino acids. The germline gives CDR1 SQVTM, CDR2 ANQGSEA. CDR3 residues: CSAGTGTGNTIYF. CDR3 nucleotide sequence: TGCAGCGCCGGGACAGGGACTGGAAACACCATATATTTT.

The rearrangement uses TRBV6-1 and TRBJ2-3, with TRBD2 matching 11 bases. In germline, CDR1 is MNHNS, CDR2 SASEGT. The CDR3 totals 15 residues. Unmatched junction bases numbered 5, after V lost 7 bases and J lost 2 bases. The CDR3 DNA follows: TGTGCCAGCACCCCACTAGCGGGGGACACAGATACGCAGTATTTT. This gives the protein CASTPLAGDTDTQYF.

This rearrangement joins TRBV5-4 to TRBJ2-1; 9 bases match TRBD1. This CDR3 is built from 13 residues. Trimming at V came to 7 bases and at J to 6 bases, leaving 5 bases not matched to a gene. CDR1 is SGHNT and CDR2 is YYREEE in the germline V gene (reference sequence). This CDR3 reads CASPGQGANEQFF. The CDR3 DNA sequence: TGTGCCAGCCCGGGACAGGGTGCCAATGAGCAGTTCTTC. Drawing the rest from reference TRBV5-4 and TRBJ2-1, the complete variable domain is ETGVTQSPTHLIKTRGQQVTLRCSSQSGHNTVSWYQQALGQGPQFIFQYYREEENGRGNFPPRFSGLQFPNYSSELNVNALELDDSALYLCASPGQGANEQFFGPGTRLTVL.

To note about this clone: The sample carries other DNA sequences with the same CDR3. This sequence joins TRBV4-1 and TRBJ1-6; D uncertain. Germline V gives CDR1 MGHRA, CDR2 YSYEKL. Trimming took off 0 bases at V and 7 bases at J, with 13 bases between the two ends. The CDR3 is made up of 16 amino acids. Here the CDR3 reads CASSQDRGGLNSPLHF. CDR3 DNA: TGCGCCAGCAGCCAAGATCGAGGAGGCTTAAATTCACCCCTCCACTTT.

The genes are TRBV28 and TRBJ1-1; unclear D gene. Germline V gene lookup returns CDR1 MDHEN and CDR2 SYDVKM. V was clipped by 3 bases and J by 0 bases, with 11 bases between them. The CDR3 has 15 residues. The CDR3 nucleotides are TGTGCCAGCAGTTTTGGGAGACCGTTGAACACTGAAGCTTTCTTT. As protein: CASSFGRPLNTEAFF.

This chain connects TRBV13 to TRBJ2-3; 9 nucleotides align to TRBD1. CDR1 is PRHDT, CDR2 FYEKMQ, per germline (reference sequence). The CDR3 is 16 amino acids. Trimming took 4 bases from V and 3 from J; bases not matched to a gene: 8. This CDR3 reads CASSSGQGMVTDTQYF. CDR3 DNA: TGTGCCAGCAGCTCCGGACAGGGGATGGTGACAGATACGCAGTATTTT. Looking up the rest from reference TRBV13 and TRBJ2-3 gives the full variable domain: AAGVIQSPRHLIKEKRETATLKCYPIPRHDTVYWYQQGPGQDPQFLISFYEKMQSDKGSIPDRFSAQQFSDYHSELNMSSLELGDSALYFCASSSGQGMVTDTQYFGPGTRLTVL.

The chain uses TRBV18 and TRBJ2-1, with 9 nucleotides matching TRBD1. V was clipped by 1 base and J by 4 bases; unmatched bases: 5. Germline V gene lookup returns CDR1 KGHSH and CDR2 LQKENI. The CDR3 extends over 16 amino acids. CDR3 bases: TGTGCCAGCTCACCACTAACAGGGGGCTTATACAATGAGCAGTTCTTC. It is translated as CASSPLTGGLYNEQFF.

V and J are TRBV18 and TRBJ2-7; D gene ambiguous. Germline values: CDR1 KGHSH, CDR2 LQKENI. The V end was cut by 3 bases, the J end by 3 bases, with 9 bases between. This CDR3 comprises 13 residues. The CDR3, as DNA: TGTGCCAGCTCACCGGGCGCCGACTACGAGCAGTACTTC. Translating it yields CASSPGADYEQYF.

The genes are TRBV5-4 and TRBJ2-3, with 8 bases fitting TRBD2. The V gene's germline CDR1 is SGHNT and CDR2 YYREEE (reference sequence). J gave up 0 bases and V 4 bases, and 4 bases lay outside the gene matches. CDR3 length: 15 amino acids. CDR3 nucleotide sequence: TGTGCCAGCAGCATTAGCGGGGCTAGCACAGATACGCAGTATTTT. It yields the protein CASSISGASTDTQYF. The whole variable domain, filled in from reference TRBV5-4 and TRBJ2-3, reads ETGVTQSPTHLIKTRGQQVTLRCSSQSGHNTVSWYQQALGQGPQFIFQYYREEENGRGNFPPRFSGLQFPNYSSELNVNALELDDSALYLCASSISGASTDTQYFGPGTRLTVL.

V is TRBV27 and J is TRBJ2-3; 8 bases are a match to TRBD1. Germline V lookup: CDR1 MNHEY, CDR2 SMNVEV (reference sequence). The CDR3 spans 14 residues. V lost 8 bases, J lost 6 bases, and 10 bases stayed unmatched. CDR3 residues: CASSEGRGRDTQYF. The CDR3 nucleotides read TGTGCCAGCTCCGAGGGCAGGGGGCGGGATACGCAGTATTTT.

V and J are TRBV2 and TRBJ1-5, with D hard to call. Germline CDR1 SNHLY, CDR2 FYNNEI. The V gene lost 3 bases and the J gene lost 5 bases, with 11 bases spanning the gap. This CDR3 is built from 14 residues. The CDR3 region is CASSDEEIDQPQHF. The CDR3 DNA reads as TGTGCCAGCAGTGACGAAGAGATCGATCAGCCCCAGCATTTT.

V is TRBV25-1 and J is TRBJ1-1; D is perhaps TRBD1 (5 bases). V dropped 8 bases and J dropped 4 bases, with 17 bases sitting between them. Germline values: CDR1 MGHDK, CDR2 SYGVNS. The CDR3 covers 14 residues. CDR3 sequence reads: CASEDRGVATEAFF. The DNA of the CDR3 is TGTGCCAGCGAAGACCGGGGGGTTGCCACTGAAGCTTTCTTT.

The rearrangement links TRBV5-6 to TRBJ2-6; 9 bases fit TRBD1. Germline loops: CDR1 SGHDT, CDR2 YYEEEE. The junction had 4 bases not matched to a gene; V was cut back by 0 bases and J by 0 bases. The CDR3 length is 18 residues. CDR3 amino acids: CASSLGGTGYSGANVLTF. The DNA for the CDR3 is TGTGCCAGCAGCTTGGGGGGGACAGGGTACTCTGGGGCCAACGTCCTGACTTTC. Together with reference TRBV5-6 and TRBJ2-6, the CDR3 gives the full variable domain: DAGVTQSPTHLIKTRGQQVTLRCSPKSGHDTVSWYQQALGQGPQFIFQYYEEEERQRGNFPDRFSGHQFPNYSSELNVNALLLGDSALYLCASSLGGTGYSGANVLTFGAGSRLTVL.

The chain combines TRBV7-9 with TRBJ1-1; 8 bases line up with TRBD1. Germline V lookup: CDR1 SEHNR, CDR2 FQNEAQ (reference sequence). V shed 3 bases and J 2 bases; nucleotides not matched to a gene: 5. The CDR3 has 15 amino acids. The CDR3 spells CASSFSQGANTEAFF. CDR3 nucleotide sequence: TGTGCCAGCAGCTTTAGTCAGGGGGCAAACACTGAAGCTTTCTTT.

V usage is TRBV7-2 and J usage is TRBJ1-1, with TRBD1 identical over 10 bases. V lost 5 bases, J lost 5 bases, and 14 bases stayed unmatched. The CDR3 is 17 residues long. CDR1 and CDR2 from the germline V gene are SGHTA and FQGNSA. CDR3 residues: CASSTGQGGTLRTEAFF. CDR3 DNA sequence: TGTGCCAGCAGCACAGGACAGGGGGGGACTTTGAGGACTGAAGCTTTCTTT.

This chain joins TRBV7-2 and TRBJ1-5; 8 bases align to TRBD1. This CDR3 is built from 17 residues. V shed 5 bases, J shed 0 bases, and the junction held 9 bases outside the gene matches. Germline V CDR1 and CDR2: SGHTA, FQGNSA. CDR3 residues: CASSPSGTGLSNQPQHF. The CDR3 DNA is TGTGCCAGCAGCCCCTCCGGGACAGGCCTTAGCAATCAGCCCCAGCATTTT.

The chain has TRBV4-2 and TRBJ1-1; unclear D gene. V dropped 0 bases and J dropped 3 bases, with 14 bases sitting between them. Looked up from germline, CDR1 is LGHNA and CDR2 is YNFKEQ. This CDR3 contains 16 residues. In nucleotides, the CDR3 is TGTGCCAGCAGCCAAGAAGGAGGGAAGGGTTACACTGAAGCTTTCTTT. Amino acids: CASSQEGGKGYTEAFF.

The chain couples TRBV7-3 to TRBJ2-1; D is possibly TRBD1 (5 bases). The CDR3 covers 17 residues. V lost 5 bases, J lost 7 bases, and 24 bases lay in between. Germline-derived CDR1 and CDR2 are SGHTA and FQGTGA. In DNA, the CDR3 is TGTGCCAGCAGCACGCATACGGGCTTTCAAGGGGAAAATGAGCAGTTCTTC. Its protein is CASSTHTGFQGENEQFF.

The chain carries TRBV9 and TRBJ2-4; D is perhaps TRBD1 (6 bases). Germline loops: CDR1 SGDLS, CDR2 YYNGEE. The CDR3 sequence is 18 residues long. Trimming left V 0 bases short and J 5 bases short, with 21 bases between. CDR3 in DNA: TGTGCCAGCAGCGTAGGGAGAGGGGGTGGGTTTCGGGAAAACATTCAGTACTTC. Protein: CASSVGRGGGFRENIQYF.

This sequence joins TRBV7-8 and TRBJ2-5; 9 nucleotides match TRBD2. The trim removed 1 base at V and 5 bases at J, leaving 11 bases unmatched. The germline CDR1 and CDR2 sequences are SGHVS and FQNEAQ. CDR3 length equals 17 residues. CDR3 DNA: TGTGCCAGCAGCTTAGAGGGGGCAGCGGGGGGCCTGGAGACCCAGTACTTC. This sequence encodes CASSLEGAAGGLETQYF.

The rearrangement uses TRBV11-1 and TRBJ2-7; 12 bases agree with TRBD2. This CDR3 has 14 amino acids. The V segment lost 6 bases and the J segment 7 bases; nucleotides outside the gene matches: 7. Germline V CDR1 and CDR2: SGHAT, FQDESV (reference sequence). CDR3 DNA: TGTGCCAGCAGTCGGACTAGCGGGATTGGTGAGCAGTACTTC. Protein: CASSRTSGIGEQYF.

The V call is TRBV19, the J call TRBJ1-2; 8 positions agree with TRBD1. The ends lost 3 bases at V and 9 bases at J; junction bases unmatched: 12. This CDR3 has 15 residues. CDR1 is LNHDA and CDR2 is SQIVND in the germline V gene (reference sequence). CDR3 nucleotides: TGTGCCAGTAGTATTCAACCCGGACAGGGCGTACGCTACACCTTC. This codes for CASSIQPGQGVRYTF.

The rearrangement joins TRBV13 to TRBJ2-1; D is perhaps TRBD2 (7 bases). Per germline, CDR1 PRHDT and CDR2 FYEKMQ (reference sequence). The CDR3 contains 18 residues. V dropped 5 bases and J dropped 0 bases, with 20 bases sitting between them. CDR3 in DNA: TGTGCCAGCAGCGAACTGCCGGGGGGACACGGCTCCTACAATGAGCAGTTCTTC. This encodes CASSELPGGHGSYNEQFF.

The chain carries TRBV29-1 and TRBJ2-5, with TRBD2 matching over 8 bases. V trimming: 6 bases; J trimming: 5 bases; junction bases outside the gene matches: 14. CDR3 length: 15 amino acids. The germline CDR1 and CDR2 sequences are SQVTM and ANQGSEA. Here the CDR3 reads CSVHPFTGGRETQYF. In nucleotides, the CDR3 is TGCAGCGTCCATCCTTTTACGGGGGGGAGGGAGACCCAGTACTTC.

The gene calls are TRBV18 and TRBJ1-2, with D possibly matching TRBD1 (5 bases). The V gene lost 3 bases and the J gene lost 8 bases, with 16 bases spanning the gap. The CDR3 has 14 residues. The germline V gene encodes CDR1 KGHSH and CDR2 LQKENI. CDR3 sequence: CASSPFPRVDGYTF. The CDR3 DNA follows: TGTGCCAGCTCACCCTTTCCCAGGGTCGACGGCTACACCTTC.

V is TRBV28 and J is TRBJ1-5; possible D gene TRBD1, 5 bases. CDR1 and CDR2 (germline): MDHEN, SYDVKM. V was cut by 2 bases and J by 1 base, with 18 bases left in between. The CDR3 spans 18 residues. CDR3 DNA sequence: TGTGCCAGCAGTTTAGATCTCACGGGGGAGATCAGCAATCAGCCCCAGCATTTT. It yields the protein CASSLDLTGEISNQPQHF.

The chain is built from TRBV10-3 and TRBJ2-1; D is perhaps TRBD2 (6 bases). Trimming removed 4 bases from V and 0 bases from J, with 10 bases in between. Germline V gene lookup returns CDR1 ENHRY and CDR2 SYGVKD. CDR3 size: 15 residues. Written as DNA, the CDR3 is TGTGCCATCAGTGGTAGCGGATCCTCCTACAATGAGCAGTTCTTC. Its protein is CAISGSGSSYNEQFF.